The clone carrying this T cell receptor beta chain was observed a few times. Other nucleotide sequences from this sample produce the same CDR3. This record comes from a study of blood T cell repertoires in COVID-19. V shed 5 bases, J shed 2 bases, and the junction held 4 bases outside the gene matches. CDR1 and CDR2 from the germline V gene are SGHTA and FQGNSA. The CDR3 loop spans 14 amino acids. The data were produced by immunoSEQ multiplex PCR, yet TCRdb's version contains in-frame clones alone and is incomplete. The table lists hundreds of thousands of clones, about nine tenths of them singletons.

The genes are TRBV7-2 and TRBJ2-7, with 9 bases identical to TRBD2. The receptor was derived from a woman between 65 and 79 years old with COVID-19, enrolled during active disease. The sample consisted of peripheral blood. The CDR3: CASSLRGGPYEQYF. CDR3 DNA: TGTGCCAGCAGCCTGCGGGGGGGCCCCTACGAGCAGTACTTC. Full variable domain (outside the CDR3, taken from reference TRBV7-2 and TRBJ2-7): GAGVSQSPSNKVTEKGKDVELRCDPISGHTALYWYRQSLGQGLEFLIYFQGNSAPDKSGLPSDRFSAERTGGSVSTLTIQRTQQEDSAVYLCASSLRGGPYEQYFGPGTRLTVT.